The clone carrying this T cell receptor (beta chain) was seen only a few times. What it binds is not known. CDR1 is SGHTA, CDR2 FQGTGA, per germline. The CDR3 consists of 17 residues. V lost 3 bases to trimming and J lost 0 bases; unmatched junction nucleotides: 4. This specimen belongs to a study of T cell repertoires in cytomegalovirus infection. Study-wide context: From public TCR beta signatures came an indication of both CMV infection and matching HLA type.

TCRdb used MiXCR to reprocess the reads, holding one entry per CDR3 protein. The data contain about 600,000 distinct CDR3 sequences, 24% of them singletons. General study findings and limits: Cumulative public TCR beta family frequency identified CMV carriers with the relevant HLA. It was HLA-C-restricted CMV-specific TCR beta clonotypes that dominated the response ex vivo.

This chain links TRBV7-3 with TRBJ2-1; 11 bases map to TRBD2. The specimen sequenced was CD8+ T cells from PBMCs. This TCR was recovered from a human donor in good health (CMV status not recorded). Some clones in this sample may be carry-over from other donors' samples. CDR3 protein: CASSLGLAESSYNEQFF. The DNA of the CDR3 is TGTGCCAGCAGCTTGGGACTAGCGGAGAGCTCCTACAATGAGCAGTTCTTC.